These 27 T cell receptor beta chains originate from one sample sequenced in a study of blood T cell repertoires in COVID-19. TCRdb keeps only in-frame clones here, not all; method: immunoSEQ multiplex PCR. The sample comprises over 200,000 clones, almost 85% of which are singletons, and approximately 15% rests with the top ten. The sequenced sample consisted of PBMCs or T cells enriched from blood (not recorded which). The receptors here all came from a middle-aged man who had recovered from COVID-19.

The gene calls are TRBV15 and TRBJ2-1, with 9 bases identical to TRBD2. The ends lost 0 bases at V and 9 bases at J; junction bases unmatched: 6. In germline, CDR1 is LNHNV, CDR2 YYDKDF (reference sequence). CDR3 size: 15 residues. CDR3 nucleotide sequence: TGTGCCACCAGCAGAGAGGCTAGCGGGATGGGTGAGCAGTTCTTC. Amino acid sequence: CATSREASGMGEQFF.

The chain carries TRBV4-1 and TRBJ2-5; 8 bases are shared with TRBD2. This CDR3 is 15 amino acids long. Germline values: CDR1 MGHRA, CDR2 YSYEKL. The V gene end was trimmed by 3 bases and the J gene end by 4 bases; junction bases not matched to a gene: 7. As DNA, the CDR3 is TGCGCCAGCAGCCACTCCGGGGGGGGAGGAGAGACCCAGTACTTC. Amino acids: CASSHSGGGGETQYF.

Many counts were recorded for this clone. For the CDR3, the DNA is TGTGCCAGCGTTTTGGAGGTTGGAGGCACTGAAGCTTTCTTT. It specifies CASVLEVGGTEAFF. V gene TRBV2 combines with J gene TRBJ1-1; D is unclear. The germline V gene has CDR1 SNHLY and CDR2 FYNNEI. The ends were cut back, 8 bases at V and 4 bases at J, with 17 bases in the middle. There are 14 residues in the CDR3.

The chain carries TRBV2 and TRBJ2-3, with 8 bases aligning to TRBD2. V gave up 6 bases and J gave up 3 bases; unmatched junction bases: 2. Germline CDR1 SNHLY, CDR2 FYNNEI. This CDR3 contains 13 residues. CDR3 in DNA: TGTGCCAGCAGAGGGACTAGTACAGATACGCAGTATTTT. Residues: CASRGTSTDTQYF.

The CDR3 region is CAWSRVRETQYF. CDR3 DNA: TGTGCCTGGAGCAGGGTAAGGGAGACCCAGTACTTC. This sequence joins TRBV30 and TRBJ2-5; weak D call: TRBD1 (5 bases). The CDR3 runs to 12 residues. V was trimmed by 3 bases and J by 5 bases, leaving 10 bases between them. The germline V gene has CDR1 GTSNPN and CDR2 SVGIG (reference sequence).

The chain combines TRBV5-8 with TRBJ2-3; weak D call: TRBD2 (5 bases). This CDR3 is built from 17 residues. Trimming left V 1 base short and J 0 bases short, with 15 bases between. Germline CDR1 SGHTS, CDR2 YDEGEE. CDR3 nucleotides: TGTGCCAGCAGCTTGCTTTTGACGGGGATTAGCACAGATACGCAGTATTTT. This translates into CASSLLLTGISTDTQYF.

This clone has a single count. V gene TRBV30 combines with J gene TRBJ1-6; possibly TRBD1 for D (5 bases). The CDR3 extends over 17 amino acids. Germline CDR1 and CDR2: GTSNPN and SVGIG (reference sequence). V was clipped by 0 bases and J by 0 bases, with 12 bases between them. The CDR3 is CAWSVQVGRSYNSPLHF. The CDR3 DNA reads as TGTGCCTGGAGTGTACAGGTCGGTCGCTCCTATAATTCACCCCTCCACTTT. Combining the CDR3 with reference TRBV30 and TRBJ1-6 gives the whole variable domain SQTIHQWPATLVQPVGSPLSLECTVEGTSNPNLYWYRQAAGRGLQLLFYSVGIGQISSEVPQNLSASRPQDRQFILSSKKLLLSDSGFYLCAWSVQVGRSYNSPLHFGNGTRLTVT.

This chain links TRBV28 with TRBJ1-2; D perhaps matches TRBD1 (6 bases). The CDR3 runs to 15 residues. Germline V lookup: CDR1 MDHEN, CDR2 SYDVKM. Trimming shortened V by 5 bases and J by 4 bases, and 17 bases separated the two germline ends. CDR3 nucleotide sequence: TGTGCCAGCAGTCCTACCCACAGGGATGCCTATGGCTACACCTTC. This gives the protein CASSPTHRDAYGYTF.

This clone was seen repeatedly, ten times or more. This chain uses TRBV18 with TRBJ2-1; a weak D match, TRBD1 (5 bases). V lost 3 bases, J lost 7 bases, and 10 bases lay in between. This CDR3 region has 13 residues. CDR1 KGHSH and CDR2 LQKENI come from the germline V gene. The CDR3 protein is CASSPGHRNEQFF. CDR3 DNA: TGTGCCAGCTCACCCGGACACCGAAATGAGCAGTTCTTC.

This sequence joins TRBV11-2 and TRBJ2-1; D not resolved. Trimming cost V 4 bases and J 6 bases, with 10 bases left between them. The CDR3 sequence is 13 residues long. In germline, CDR1 is SGHAT, CDR2 FQNNGV. CDR3 bases: TGTGCCAGCAGCTCTATTAGATTCAATGAGCAGTTCTTC. Translation gives CASSSIRFNEQFF.

The J gene is TRBJ1-2, the V gene TRBV3-1 (or the pseudogene TRBV3-2); TRBD1 aligns across 11 bases. Germline CDR1 is LGHDT and CDR2 is YNNKEL (reference sequence). J gave up 8 bases and V 0 bases, and 2 bases lay outside the gene matches. This CDR3 region has 14 residues. CDR3 amino acids: CASSQEDRGRGYTF. In DNA, the CDR3 is TGTGCCAGCAGCCAAGAGGACAGGGGGCGAGGCTACACCTTC.

The chain recombines TRBV6-2 or TRBV6-3 with TRBJ2-5; maybe TRBD2 (6 bases). The CDR3 contains 16 residues. Trimming left V 4 bases short and J 0 bases short, with 15 bases between. Germline CDR1 is MNHEY and CDR2 is SVGEGT. The CDR3 DNA sequence: TGTGCCAGCAGTTCCTGGACTATCGCCGACCAAGAGACCCAGTACTTC. This translates into CASSSWTIADQETQYF.

This chain links TRBV6-1 with TRBJ2-5; a weak D match, TRBD1 (6 bases). V lost 2 bases to trimming and J lost 3 bases, with 16 bases between them. Germline V lookup: CDR1 MNHNS, CDR2 SASEGT. The CDR3 consists of 16 residues. CDR3 residues: CASSENRGIGKETQYF. The CDR3 DNA reads TGTGCCAGCAGTGAAAATAGGGGGATAGGGAAAGAGACCCAGTACTTC.

For this clone: Other nucleotide sequences from this sample produce the same CDR3. The chain links TRBV12-3 or TRBV12-4 to TRBJ1-1, with a tentative D call TRBD1 (5 bases). The V end was cut by 2 bases, the J end by 8 bases, with 6 bases between. The CDR3 totals 11 residues. The CDR3 reads CASSLRGEAFF. The DNA of the CDR3 is TGTGCCAGCAGTTTACGGGGGGAAGCTTTCTTT.

The chain links TRBV5-6 to TRBJ1-4, with D perhaps TRBD1 (5 bases). CDR3 size: 13 residues. Per the germline V gene, CDR1 is SGHDT and CDR2 is YYEEEE. Trimming left V 4 bases short and J 7 bases short, with 11 bases between. The CDR3 reads CASSIFQGEKLFF. The CDR3 DNA reads as TGTGCCAGCAGCATTTTCCAGGGTGAAAAACTGTTTTTT.

This chain connects TRBV4-1 to TRBJ1-1; TRBD1 might be the D (6 bases). Germline values: CDR1 MGHRA, CDR2 YSYEKL. The germline V and J ends were trimmed by 3 bases and 1 base, with 15 bases remaining between them. CDR3 size: 16 residues. The CDR3 DNA reads as TGCGCCAGCAGCCAGCAACCGGGACACCCGAACACTGAAGCTTTCTTT. Translation gives CASSQQPGHPNTEAFF.

J is TRBJ2-5 and V is TRBV5-1, with TRBD2 matching over 9 bases. V was pared by 5 bases and J by 5 bases, with 10 bases of the junction left unmatched. Germline V lookup: CDR1 SGHRS, CDR2 YFSETQ. This CDR3 spans 15 amino acids. CDR3 in amino acids: CASSAGGPLKETQYF. CDR3 DNA: TGCGCCAGCAGTGCGGGAGGGCCCCTCAAGGAGACCCAGTACTTC.

The genes are TRBV20-1 and TRBJ2-1; D remains ambiguous. CDR3 length: 11 amino acids. CDR1 and CDR2 (germline): DFQATT, SNEGSKA (reference sequence). V was clipped by 5 bases and J by 9 bases, with 11 bases between them. The CDR3 here is CSALRRGEQFF. The CDR3 nucleotides are TGCAGTGCTCTGAGACGAGGTGAGCAGTTCTTC.

There are a few counts of this clone. The chain carries TRBV4-2 and TRBJ2-7, with 7 positions matching TRBD1. Germline CDR1 LGHNA, CDR2 YNFKEQ. The CDR3 sequence is 16 residues long. V dropped 1 base and J dropped 2; count of bases not matched to a gene: 8. CDR3 amino acids: CASSQGPRDSAYEQYF. The CDR3, as DNA: TGTGCCAGCAGCCAAGGCCCTCGGGACAGCGCCTACGAGCAGTACTTC.

As concerns this clone: A much larger clone differs by one base, so this may be a read error. The V call is TRBV2, the J call TRBJ2-2; 10 bases map to TRBD1. The CDR3 runs 14 residues. After removal of 6 bases from V and 6 bases from J, the junction contained 4 bases not matched to a gene. Germline V gene sequence: CDR1 SNHLY, CDR2 FYNNEI. CDR3 protein: CASRKDRGAGELFF. The CDR3 DNA follows: TGTGCCAGCAGAAAGGACAGGGGGGCCGGGGAGCTGTTTTTT.

This chain uses TRBV5-4 with TRBJ2-2; D is unclear. This CDR3 comprises 14 residues. The germline gives CDR1 SGHNT, CDR2 YYREEE (reference sequence). V was shortened by 4 bases and J by 4 bases, with 11 bases between the two germline ends. The CDR3 spells CASSPVRSTGELFF. The CDR3 bases are TGTGCCAGCAGCCCTGTTAGGAGCACCGGGGAGCTGTTTTTT.

This clone was seen a few times. The genes are TRBV11-2 and TRBJ1-2; 7 bases line up with TRBD1. This CDR3 spans 18 amino acids. J was trimmed by 1 base and V by 1 base; bases with no gene match: 12. From germline, CDR1 is SGHAT and CDR2 FQNNGV. CDR3 sequence (DNA): TGTGCCAGCAGCTTAGGTTTGCGGACCCGGGACAGTAACTATGGCTACACCTTC. It codes for CASSLGLRTRDSNYGYTF. Filled out from reference TRBV11-2 and TRBJ1-2, the complete variable domain reads EAGVAQSPRYKIIEKRQSVAFWCNPISGHATLYWYQQILGQGPKLLIQFQNNGVVDDSQLPKDRFSAERLKGVDSTLKIQPAKLEDSAVYLCASSLGLRTRDSNYGYTFGSGTRLTVV.

CDR3 nucleotide sequence: TGCAGTGCTAGTCGGCTAGCGGGGGGTATCCAAGAGACCCAGTACTTC. Amino acid sequence: CSASRLAGGIQETQYF. The genes are TRBV20-1 and TRBJ2-5, with 11 bases identical to TRBD2. Germline V gene data show CDR1 as DFQATT and CDR2 as SNEGSKA (reference sequence). V was clipped by 3 bases and J by 1 base; unmatched bases: 7. The CDR3 length is 16 residues.

The gene calls are TRBV28 and TRBJ2-7, with TRBD1 identical over 8 bases. The V gene's germline CDR1 is MDHEN and CDR2 SYDVKM. The CDR3 extends over 14 amino acids. With 6 bases clipped from V and 2 bases from J, the junction kept 6 bases outside the gene matches. CDR3 DNA: TGTGCCAGCAGGACCCGGGACAGGCCCTACGAGCAGTACTTC. Residues: CASRTRDRPYEQYF. The variable domain in full, completed from reference TRBV28 and TRBJ2-7, reads DVKVTQSSRYLVKRTGEKVFLECVQDMDHENMFWYRQDPGLGLRLIYFSYDVKMKEKGDIPEGYSVSREKKERFSLILESASTNQTSMYLCASRTRDRPYEQYFGPGTRLTVT.

In the case of this clone: The junction departs from germline at one end; a sequencing error may be responsible. This rearrangement joins TRBV11-2 to TRBJ1-3, with 9 bases aligning to TRBD1. This CDR3 contains 12 residues. CDR1 is SGHAT and CDR2 is FQNNGV in the germline V gene. The CDR3 nucleotides read TGTGCCAGCAGCCGCATACAGGGGGCCTCAGAGTTT. Protein: CASSRIQGASEF.

V usage is TRBV7-3 and J usage is TRBJ2-1; perhaps TRBD2 as D (6 bases). This CDR3 is 15 amino acids long. V lost 4 bases and J 5 bases, leaving 15 bases between the germline ends. CDR1 SGHTA and CDR2 FQGTGA come from the germline V gene. The CDR3 loop is CASSSEASANNEQFF. The CDR3 region has the DNA TGTGCCAGCAGCTCGGAGGCTAGCGCAAACAATGAGCAGTTCTTC.

The chain couples TRBV2 to TRBJ2-7; D gene unclear. Between the trimmed V and J ends, which lost 6 bases and 2 bases, there was a span of 8 bases. The germline CDR1 and CDR2 sequences are SNHLY and FYNNEI. The CDR3 has 12 residues. The CDR3 sequence: CASREETYEQYF. DNA for the CDR3: TGTGCCAGCAGAGAGGAGACCTACGAGCAGTACTTC.